This T cell receptor beta chain was captured in a study of low-dose radiotherapy and immunotherapy resistance in tumors. Overall study: Both drugs were delivered intravenously to patients (nivolumab 240 mg every two weeks and ipilimumab 1 mg/kg every six weeks).

TRAV- and TRBV-specific primers were used for first-strand cDNA, which covered alpha and beta chains. It was with a constant-region primer and a V-primer adapter that TCRs were amplified over roughly 19 PCR cycles. TCRdb independently ran MiXCR on the reads; one entry per CDR3 protein. The table shows 65,000 to 95,000 distinct CDR3 sequences, with 15% to 20% occurring only once. Germline CDR1 reads LGHNA; CDR2 reads YSLEER. V lost 0 bases, J lost 1 base, and 9 bases lay in between. The CDR3 loop spans 15 amino acids. Time point defined: before trial treatment. Donors, who were enrolled in a single-arm phase I dose-escalation trial, received nivolumab, ipilimumab, aspirin, low-dose cyclophosphamide and low-dose radiotherapy. This clonotype was observed many times.

Sequenced here: PBMCs, sampled before treatment. The chain couples TRBV4-3 to TRBJ1-1; D is unresolved. The sequence derives from a male donor with prostate cancer. CDR3 DNA sequence: TGCGCCAGCAGCCAAGATTCGTCCAGGAACACTGAAGCTTTCTTT. Translating gives CASSQDSSRNTEAFF.